Shown below are 18 T cell receptor beta chains from a single sample sequenced in a study of CD8 T cells in Susac syndrome. Reverse transcription of roughly 0.5 to 1 ug RNA was performed with random hexamers. Each CDR3 protein is one row after TCRdb ran MiXCR on the immunoSEQ multiplex PCR reads. This sample has about 69,000 distinct CDR3 sequences, with around 90% found just once. The specimen sequenced was CD8+ T cells from PBMCs. All receptors come from a human donor with multiple sclerosis.

The chain couples TRBV28 to TRBJ2-2, with D unresolved. Germline V gene sequence: CDR1 MDHEN, CDR2 SYDVKM. The germline V and J ends were trimmed by 2 bases and 5 bases, with 12 bases remaining between them. The CDR3 loop spans 15 amino acids. The CDR3: CASSLRLLETGELFF. CDR3 coding DNA: TGTGCCAGCAGTTTACGCCTCCTAGAAACCGGGGAGCTGTTTTTT. Based on the CDR3 plus reference TRBV28 and TRBJ2-2, the full variable domain is DVKVTQSSRYLVKRTGEKVFLECVQDMDHENMFWYRQDPGLGLRLIYFSYDVKMKEKGDIPEGYSVSREKKERFSLILESASTNQTSMYLCASSLRLLETGELFFGEGSRLTVL.

The chain carries TRBV2 and TRBJ2-3; 8 bases align to TRBD2. Trimming removed 6 bases from V and 3 bases from J; junction bases left unmatched: 8. Germline V lookup: CDR1 SNHLY, CDR2 FYNNEI. The CDR3 totals 15 residues. The CDR3 protein is CASSLTSEGTDTQYF. In nucleotides, the CDR3 is TGTGCCAGCAGCCTGACTAGCGAGGGAACAGATACGCAGTATTTT.

For the CDR3, the DNA is TGTGCCAGCAGTTTTTCAGGGGGACAATTGTCCTACGAGCAGTACTTC. Protein: CASSFSGGQLSYEQYF. The chain couples TRBV28 to TRBJ2-7; 7 bases agree with TRBD1. V shed 3 bases and J 1 base; nucleotides not matched to a gene: 9. The CDR3 runs 16 residues. Germline CDR1 is MDHEN and CDR2 is SYDVKM. The variable domain in full, completed from reference TRBV28 and TRBJ2-7, reads DVKVTQSSRYLVKRTGEKVFLECVQDMDHENMFWYRQDPGLGLRLIYFSYDVKMKEKGDIPEGYSVSREKKERFSLILESASTNQTSMYLCASSFSGGQLSYEQYFGPGTRLTVT.

The chain couples TRBV5-1 to TRBJ1-1; D is ambiguous. CDR1 and CDR2 from the germline V gene are SGHRS and YFSETQ. The CDR3 consists of 14 residues. V was trimmed by 3 bases and J by 1 base, leaving 10 bases between them. The CDR3 nucleotides are TGCGCCAGCAGCTCCCGGGATCCGAACACTGAAGCTTTCTTT. Amino acid sequence: CASSSRDPNTEAFF.

The chain employs TRBV30 and TRBJ1-1, with TRBD1 matching 7 bases. The junction had 7 bases not matched to a gene; V was cut back by 0 bases and J by 0 bases. The CDR3 is 16 amino acids. CDR1 is GTSNPN and CDR2 is SVGIG in the germline V gene (reference sequence). The CDR3 reads CAWSVRGRPVNTEAFF. For the CDR3, the DNA is TGTGCCTGGAGTGTAAGGGGGCGCCCGGTGAACACTGAAGCTTTCTTT.

This clonotype was found once. The chain combines TRBV9 with TRBJ2-6; 10 positions match TRBD1. Germline V gives CDR1 SGDLS, CDR2 YYNGEE. The CDR3 loop spans 16 amino acids. The J segment lost 4 bases and the V segment lost 2 bases, leaving 3 bases of the junction unmatched. The CDR3 is CASSVGTGEGANVLTF. CDR3 DNA: TGTGCCAGCAGCGTTGGGACAGGGGAAGGGGCCAACGTCCTGACTTTC.

The chain combines TRBV5-6 with TRBJ2-1; perhaps TRBD2 as D (6 bases). Germline lookup yields CDR1 SGHDT and CDR2 YYEEEE. V lost 0 bases and J 5 bases, leaving 12 bases between the germline ends. This CDR3 is 15 amino acids long. The CDR3 spells CASSLGGVSNNEQFF. For the CDR3, the DNA is TGTGCCAGCAGCTTGGGCGGGGTATCGAACAATGAGCAGTTCTTC.

This clonotype was found once. The V and J genes are TRBV6-5 and TRBJ2-3; D is unresolved. Trimming removed 0 bases from V and 6 bases from J, with 7 bases in between. This CDR3 contains 13 residues. Germline values: CDR1 MNHEY, CDR2 SVGAGI. CDR3 nucleotide sequence: TGTGCCAGCAGTTACTCCAGGATCGATACGCAGTATTTT. Its protein product is CASSYSRIDTQYF.

The chain uses TRBV24-1 and TRBJ2-5; TRBD2 aligns across 9 bases. The CDR3 has 17 residues. From germline, CDR1 is KGHDR and CDR2 SFDVKD. J lost 2 bases, V lost 4 bases, and 10 bases had no gene match. The CDR3 DNA reads TGTGCCACCAGTGACCCCGGGACTAGCTCAGGGCAAGAGACCCAGTACTTC. Its protein is CATSDPGTSSGQETQYF.

This chain connects TRBV7-3 to TRBJ1-5, with TRBD1 identical over 7 bases. The CDR3 is made up of 14 amino acids. Germline assignment: CDR1 SGHTA and CDR2 FQGTGA. Germline trimming cut 10 bases from V and 3 bases from J; bases unmatched to any gene: 9. In DNA form, the CDR3 reads TGTGCCAACCCGACCGACAGGGCCAATCAGCCCCAGCATTTT. Translating gives CANPTDRANQPQHF.

The V call is TRBV19, the J call TRBJ2-2, with D uncertain. V lost 5 bases and J lost 3, with 13 bases in between. CDR1 LNHDA and CDR2 SQIVND come from the germline V gene (reference sequence). CDR3 length: 15 residues. As DNA, the CDR3 is TGTGCCAGTAGTTGGTGGGGTCCGGACACCGGGGAGCTGTTTTTT. It codes for CASSWWGPDTGELFF.

The chain recombines TRBV27 with TRBJ2-7; D gene unclear. With 6 bases removed from V and 0 bases from J, the gap between germline ends came to 12 bases. The germline CDR1 and CDR2 sequences are MNHEY and SMNVEV (reference sequence). The CDR3 sequence is 14 residues long. The CDR3 coding sequence is TGTGCCAGCAGCCGGACGGTGAGCTCCTACGAGCAGTACTTC. It codes for CASSRTVSSYEQYF.

The genes are TRBV4-3 and TRBJ1-1; D uncertain. This CDR3 is 15 amino acids long. Germline CDR1 reads LGHNA; CDR2 reads YSLEER. V gave up 3 bases and J gave up 5 bases, with 16 bases separating them. The DNA for the CDR3 is TGCGCCAGCAGCCATGACGAACGAGGTAAGACTGAAGCTTTCTTT. Translation gives CASSHDERGKTEAFF.

This chain connects TRBV14 to TRBJ2-3; the D gene is possibly TRBD2 (5 bases). The CDR3 loop spans 17 amino acids. Trimming left V 1 base short and J 1 base short, with 15 bases between. Per the germline V gene, CDR1 is SGHDN and CDR2 is FVKESK. CDR3 amino acids: CASSQARDYRGTDTQYF. As DNA, the CDR3 is TGTGCCAGCAGCCAAGCCCGGGATTACCGGGGCACAGATACGCAGTATTTT.

There are a few counts of this clonotype. The rearrangement joins TRBV27 to TRBJ1-4; D is unclear. Between the trimmed V and J ends, which lost 5 bases and 8 bases, there was a span of 15 bases. Germline V gene lookup returns CDR1 MNHEY and CDR2 SMNVEV (reference sequence). This CDR3 is built from 14 residues. CDR3: CASSPDGFREKLFF. CDR3 in DNA: TGTGCCAGCAGTCCCGACGGGTTTAGGGAAAAACTGTTTTTT.

The genes are TRBV6-2 or TRBV6-3 and TRBJ2-1; D unclear. Per germline, CDR1 MNHEY and CDR2 SVGEGT. With 4 bases removed from V and 4 bases from J, the gap between germline ends came to 17 bases. CDR3 size: 16 residues. The CDR3 spells CASSCCGGLLYNEQFF. The CDR3, as DNA: TGTGCCAGCAGTTGTTGTGGCGGTCTGCTATACAATGAGCAGTTCTTC.

This clonotype is a singleton in its sample. The CDR3 protein is CASRAASTDTQYF. CDR3 in DNA: TGTGCCAGCAGAGCGGCTAGCACAGATACGCAGTATTTT. This chain links TRBV12-3 or TRBV12-4 with TRBJ2-3; possible D gene TRBD2, 5 bases. The CDR3 covers 13 residues. The V and J ends lost 6 bases and 0 bases respectively, with 7 bases between them.

The chain combines TRBV5-4 with TRBJ2-2; the D call may be TRBD1 or TRBD2 (6 bases each). This CDR3 spans 13 amino acids. V was clipped by 5 bases and J by 5 bases, with 10 bases between them. Germline CDR1 SGHNT, CDR2 YYREEE (reference sequence). DNA of the CDR3: TGTGCCAGCAGGATAGGGGGGACCGGGGAGCTGTTTTTT. Residues: CASRIGGTGELFF.